Listed below are T cell receptor beta chains from one sample, sequenced in a study of OX40 agonist ivuxolimab in advanced cancers. Only in-frame clones appear in the TCRdb table, and some are missing; sequencing was by immunoSEQ multiplex PCR. The sample lists 80,000 or so clones, around 83% occurring once. The sequencing used CD4+ or CD8+ T cells sorted from blood, collected in a trial of the OX40 agonist ivuxolimab. These receptors were collected from an adult with an advanced solid tumor such as melanoma, head and neck, liver or kidney cancer. The CDR3 runs from the conserved cysteine through the conserved F or W.

j_call v_call cdr3_aa
TRBJ2-5 TRBV20-1 CSAPEGGSPNF
TRBJ1-2 TRBV6-1 CASSEGYTF
TRBJ1-2 TRBV6-1 CASSHRGLNYGYTF
TRBJ2-7 TRBV11-1 CASSGAYEQYF
TRBJ2-3 TRBV10-3 CAISWDSYTQYF
TRBJ1-6 TRBV6-5 CASTGIGSPLHF
TRBJ1-5 TRBV11-2 CASSLEAGDQPQHF
TRBJ1-1 TRBV19 CASSTVGGTEAFF
TRBJ2-3 TRBV6-1 CASSEGPAGGQDTQYF
TRBJ1-5 TRBV5-5 CASSLGPGPPLTQHF
TRBJ2-7 TRBV7-8 CASSLGQGGYEQYF
TRBJ2-1 TRBV6-5 CASKGDKNYNEQFF
TRBJ1-1 TRBV19 CASSIDRKNTEAFF
TRBJ1-6 TRBV5-1 CASQFVEGNSPLHF
TRBJ1-1 TRBV19 CASLKNRENTEAFF
TRBJ2-2 TRBV6-6 CASARRAGGHTGELFF
TRBJ2-2 TRBV5-5 CASSRGTGLIPGELFF
TRBJ2-1 TRBV7-3 CASSIWTGSNEQFF
TRBJ1-5 TRBV15 CATKDGYSNQPQHF
TRBJ1-5 TRBV28 CASRTAEGSNQPQHF
TRBJ2-3 TRBV29-1 CSVSGSLTDTQYF
TRBJ2-5 TRBV5-4 CASSLNQETQYF